One and the same sample provided the 18 T cell receptor beta chains below, sequenced in a study of shared clonotypes between healthy human individuals. Profiling relied on immunoSEQ multiplex PCR, and the TCRdb table lists in-frame clones only, not all of them. The sample yields around 990,000 clones, roughly 77% seen once. Material: memory CD4+ T cells from PBMCs. Stated subset: CD45RA-negative fraction. The source is a man aged 18 to 30 in good health. Some clones in this sample may be carry-over from other donors' samples.

The chain recombines TRBV27 with TRBJ1-2; D ambiguous. The CDR3 runs 13 residues. Between the trimmed V and J ends, which lost 3 bases and 4 bases, there was a span of 9 bases. The V gene's germline CDR1 is MNHEY and CDR2 SMNVEV (reference sequence). In DNA form, the CDR3 reads TGTGCCAGCAGTTTTGGCGGCCGCTATGGCTACACCTTC. Encoded protein: CASSFGGRYGYTF.

The rearrangement uses TRBV29-1 and TRBJ1-1, with 7 positions matching TRBD1. CDR1 is SQVTM, CDR2 ANQGSEA, per germline. The CDR3 has 13 residues. V gave up 7 bases and J gave up 5 bases; unmatched junction bases: 10. This chain's CDR3 is CSAYRGEGTEAFF. In nucleotides, the CDR3 is TGCAGCGCCTACAGGGGCGAGGGAACTGAAGCTTTCTTT.

V gene TRBV29-1 combines with J gene TRBJ2-5; TRBD1 is a possible D gene (6 bases). Trimming stripped 4 bases from V and 7 bases from J, with 13 bases between. From germline, CDR1 is SQVTM and CDR2 ANQGSEA. The length of the CDR3 is 12 residues. CDR3 loop: CSVVMGARTQYF. For the CDR3, the DNA is TGCAGCGTTGTAATGGGGGCGAGGACCCAGTACTTC.

This clone came up once. The rearrangement uses TRBV5-1 and TRBJ1-5; TRBD1 might be the D (6 bases). The length of the CDR3 is 15 residues. V was clipped by 4 bases and J by 0 bases, with 11 bases between them. From germline, CDR1 is SGHRS and CDR2 YFSETQ. The CDR3: CASSLEGDSNQPQHF. CDR3 nucleotides: TGCGCCAGCAGCCTGGAGGGGGATAGCAATCAGCCCCAGCATTTT.

The chain recombines TRBV2 with TRBJ2-3, with 7 bases fitting TRBD1. In germline, CDR1 is SNHLY, CDR2 FYNNEI. V shed 7 bases and J 8 bases; nucleotides not matched to a gene: 18. This CDR3 is built from 16 residues. CDR3 region: CASKRSGRGMQGTQYF. In DNA form, the CDR3 reads TGTGCCAGCAAGCGTTCGGGCAGGGGGATGCAGGGTACGCAGTATTTT.

This chain uses TRBV5-1 with TRBJ1-2; D perhaps matches TRBD1 (5 bases). Germline CDR1 SGHRS, CDR2 YFSETQ. The CDR3 is made up of 16 amino acids. Deletions cut 0 bases from V and 6 bases from J, with 18 bases between. CDR3 sequence (DNA): TGCGCCAGCAGCTTGGAGGTGGCAGGGCGTAAGAATGGCTACACCTTC. It translates to CASSLEVAGRKNGYTF.

This chain links TRBV7-9 with TRBJ1-5; 9 bases are shared with TRBD1. The CDR3 has 16 amino acids. CDR1 and CDR2 (germline): SEHNR, FQNEAQ (reference sequence). Losses at the gene ends were 0 bases for V and 7 bases for J; bases not matched to a gene: 7. This CDR3 is CASSLATGQGLQPQHF. CDR3 DNA: TGTGCCAGCAGCTTAGCCACGGGACAGGGTCTACAGCCCCAGCATTTT.

Of note for this clone: Other nucleotide sequences from this sample produce the same CDR3. V usage is TRBV19 and J usage is TRBJ1-1; maybe TRBD1 (5 bases). V shed 4 bases and J shed 2 bases, with 8 bases lying between them. CDR1 is LNHDA and CDR2 is SQIVND in the germline V gene (reference sequence). The CDR3 is made up of 13 amino acids. CDR3 protein: CASSKTVNTEAFF. CDR3 bases: TGTGCCAGTAGTAAGACAGTCAACACTGAAGCTTTCTTT.

This chain links TRBV27 with TRBJ1-6; no reliable D call. The length of the CDR3 is 12 residues. Germline CDR1 is MNHEY and CDR2 is SMNVEV (reference sequence). V lost 3 bases, J lost 10 bases, and 7 bases lay in between. The chain's CDR3 is CASSFLESPLHF. The CDR3, as DNA: TGTGCCAGCAGTTTTTTGGAGTCACCCCTCCACTTT.

The chain joins TRBV28 to TRBJ2-7; 9 bases align to TRBD2. This CDR3 comprises 14 residues. The germline CDR1 and CDR2 sequences are MDHEN and SYDVKM. Trimming at V came to 3 bases and at J to 3 bases, leaving 3 bases not matched to a gene. CDR3 sequence: CASSLAGGLYEQYF. DNA for the CDR3: TGTGCCAGCAGTTTGGCGGGAGGGCTCTACGAGCAGTACTTC. Variable domain in full (rest from reference TRBV28 and TRBJ2-7): DVKVTQSSRYLVKRTGEKVFLECVQDMDHENMFWYRQDPGLGLRLIYFSYDVKMKEKGDIPEGYSVSREKKERFSLILESASTNQTSMYLCASSLAGGLYEQYFGPGTRLTVT.

This clone was seen only a few times. The chain links TRBV18 to TRBJ1-3, with 9 bases identical to TRBD1. The CDR3 spans 16 residues. V lost 6 bases, J lost 1 base, and 7 bases stayed unmatched. Germline-derived CDR1 and CDR2 are KGHSH and LQKENI. CDR3: CASSQPGQGSGNTIYF. The CDR3 DNA follows: TGTGCCAGCTCGCAGCCGGGACAGGGATCTGGAAACACCATATATTTT.

V gene TRBV5-6 combines with J gene TRBJ1-3; D is possibly TRBD1 (6 bases). There are 15 residues in the CDR3. CDR1 is SGHDT, CDR2 YYEEEE, per germline. V gave up 4 bases and J gave up 0 bases, with 11 bases separating them. CDR3 region: CASSTLQGSGNTIYF. For the CDR3, the DNA is TGTGCCAGCAGCACTTTACAGGGCTCTGGAAACACCATATATTTT.

The chain couples TRBV18 to TRBJ1-1; D ambiguous. The CDR3 is made up of 15 amino acids. Germline CDR1 reads KGHSH; CDR2 reads LQKENI. The V gene lost 0 bases and the J gene lost 4 bases, with 12 bases spanning the gap. CDR3: CASSPPAFLGTEAFF. CDR3 nucleotides: TGTGCCAGCTCACCACCGGCATTCCTAGGCACTGAAGCTTTCTTT.

This clone occurred a few times. The chain joins TRBV5-1 to TRBJ1-1; 7 positions match TRBD1. Germline V gives CDR1 SGHRS, CDR2 YFSETQ. The V segment lost 4 bases and the J segment 2 bases; nucleotides outside the gene matches: 11. This CDR3 has 16 residues. CDR3: CASSHLDRALNTEAFF. CDR3 sequence (DNA): TGCGCCAGCAGCCACCTAGACAGGGCCCTTAACACTGAAGCTTTCTTT.

In its sample, this clone was seen many times. Other DNA sequences in this sample translate to the same CDR3. The chain recombines TRBV5-1 with TRBJ2-5, with D hard to call. Trimming cost V 0 bases and J 5 bases, with 5 bases left between them. This CDR3 has 12 amino acids. Germline V gives CDR1 SGHRS, CDR2 YFSETQ. This CDR3 reads CASSLDLETQYF. The CDR3 DNA reads as TGCGCCAGCAGCTTGGATCTGGAGACCCAGTACTTC.

This clone has a handful of counts. This chain connects TRBV6-5 to TRBJ1-2, with D maybe TRBD1 (5 bases). Germline CDR1 is MNHEY and CDR2 is SVGAGI. Deletions cut 2 bases from V and 8 bases from J, with 15 bases between. The CDR3 totals 14 residues. CDR3 nucleotides: TGTGCCAGCAGTTACAGTCCGGACACACGAGGCTACACCTTC. It encodes CASSYSPDTRGYTF.

This clone was seen just once. V is TRBV7-9 and J is TRBJ2-3; 10 positions agree with TRBD1. Germline lookup yields CDR1 SEHNR and CDR2 FQNEAQ (reference sequence). This CDR3 has 18 amino acids. Losses at the gene ends were 5 bases for V and 2 bases for J; bases not matched to a gene: 13. The CDR3 coding sequence is TGTGCCAGCAGCCCCCGGGACAGGGGTTTATTTTTCACAGATACGCAGTATTTT. Its protein product is CASSPRDRGLFFTDTQYF.

The chain has TRBV6-6 and TRBJ1-1, with TRBD1 identical over 9 bases. Trimming at V came to 5 bases and at J to 1 base, leaving 2 bases not matched to a gene. From germline, CDR1 is MNHNY and CDR2 SVGAGI (reference sequence). There are 14 residues in the CDR3. Here the CDR3 DNA reads TGTGCCAGCAGTAAGGGACAGGGGAACACTGAAGCTTTCTTT. Its protein product is CASSKGQGNTEAFF.